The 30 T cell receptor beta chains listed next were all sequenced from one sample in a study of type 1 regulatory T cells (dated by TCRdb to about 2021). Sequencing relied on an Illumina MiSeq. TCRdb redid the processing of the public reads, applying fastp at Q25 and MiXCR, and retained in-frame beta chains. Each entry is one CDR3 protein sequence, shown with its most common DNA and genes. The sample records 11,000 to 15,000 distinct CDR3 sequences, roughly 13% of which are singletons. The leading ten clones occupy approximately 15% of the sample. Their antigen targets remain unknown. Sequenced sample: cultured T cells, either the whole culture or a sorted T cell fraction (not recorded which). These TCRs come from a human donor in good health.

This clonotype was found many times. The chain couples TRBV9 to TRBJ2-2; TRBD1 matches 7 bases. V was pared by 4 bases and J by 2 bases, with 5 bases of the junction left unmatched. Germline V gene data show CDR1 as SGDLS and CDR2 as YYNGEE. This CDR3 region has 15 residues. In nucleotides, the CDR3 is TGTGCCAGCAGCCTCCGGACAGGAAACACCGGGGAGCTGTTTTTT. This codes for CASSLRTGNTGELFF.

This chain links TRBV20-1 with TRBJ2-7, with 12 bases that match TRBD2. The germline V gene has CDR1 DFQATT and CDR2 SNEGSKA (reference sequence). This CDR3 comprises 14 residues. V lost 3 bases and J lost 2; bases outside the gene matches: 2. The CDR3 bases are TGCAGTGCTAGTCGGACTAGCGGGACCTACGAGCAGTACTTC. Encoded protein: CSASRTSGTYEQYF.

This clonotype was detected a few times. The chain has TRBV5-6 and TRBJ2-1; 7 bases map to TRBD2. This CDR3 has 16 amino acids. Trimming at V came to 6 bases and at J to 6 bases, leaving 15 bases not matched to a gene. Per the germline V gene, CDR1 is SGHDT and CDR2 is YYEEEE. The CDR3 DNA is TGTGCCAGCACCACCATCCGGGAGCTAGCGGCCAATGAGCAGTTCTTC. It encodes CASTTIRELAANEQFF.

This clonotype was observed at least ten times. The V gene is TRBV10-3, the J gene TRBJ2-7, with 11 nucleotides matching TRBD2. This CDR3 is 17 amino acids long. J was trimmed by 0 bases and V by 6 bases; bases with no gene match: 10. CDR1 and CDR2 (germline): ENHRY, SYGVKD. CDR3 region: CAISGTSGNSGSYEQYF. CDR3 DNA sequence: TGTGCCATCAGCGGGACTAGCGGAAATTCGGGCTCCTACGAGCAGTACTTC.

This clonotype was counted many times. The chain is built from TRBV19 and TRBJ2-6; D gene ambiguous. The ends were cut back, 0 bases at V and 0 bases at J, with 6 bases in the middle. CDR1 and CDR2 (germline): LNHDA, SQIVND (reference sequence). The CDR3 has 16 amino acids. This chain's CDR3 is CASSIDGSSGANVLTF. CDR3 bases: TGTGCCAGTAGTATAGACGGCTCCTCTGGGGCCAACGTCCTGACTTTC.

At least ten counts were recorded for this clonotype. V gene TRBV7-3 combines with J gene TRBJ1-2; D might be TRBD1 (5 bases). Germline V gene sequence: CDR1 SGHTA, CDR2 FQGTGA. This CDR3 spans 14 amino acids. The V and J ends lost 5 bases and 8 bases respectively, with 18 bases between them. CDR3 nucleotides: TGTGCCAGCAGCGATCTTTCGGGCGCAGGGGGCTACACCTTC. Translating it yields CASSDLSGAGGYTF.

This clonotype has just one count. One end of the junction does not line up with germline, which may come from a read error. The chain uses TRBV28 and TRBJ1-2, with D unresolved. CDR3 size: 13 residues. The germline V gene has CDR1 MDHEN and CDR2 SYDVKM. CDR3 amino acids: CASSLRKGDGHTF. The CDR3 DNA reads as TGTGCCAGCAGTTTAAGGAAGGGAGATGGCCACACCTTC.

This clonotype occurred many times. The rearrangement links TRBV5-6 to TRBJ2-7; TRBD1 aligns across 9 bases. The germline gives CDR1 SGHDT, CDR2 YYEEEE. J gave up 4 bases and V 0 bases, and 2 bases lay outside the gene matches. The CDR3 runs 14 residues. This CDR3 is CASSLGGTGYEQYF. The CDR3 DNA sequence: TGTGCCAGCAGCTTGGGAGGGACAGGGTACGAGCAGTACTTC. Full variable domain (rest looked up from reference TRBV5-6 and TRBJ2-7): DAGVTQSPTHLIKTRGQQVTLRCSPKSGHDTVSWYQQALGQGPQFIFQYYEEEERQRGNFPDRFSGHQFPNYSSELNVNALLLGDSALYLCASSLGGTGYEQYFGPGTRLTVT.

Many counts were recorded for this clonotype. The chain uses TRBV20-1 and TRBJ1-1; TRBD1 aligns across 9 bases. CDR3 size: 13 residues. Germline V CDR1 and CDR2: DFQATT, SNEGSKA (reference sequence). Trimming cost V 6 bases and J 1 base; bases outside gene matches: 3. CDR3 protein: CSAEQGANTEAFF. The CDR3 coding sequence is TGCAGTGCGGAACAGGGGGCGAACACTGAAGCTTTCTTT.

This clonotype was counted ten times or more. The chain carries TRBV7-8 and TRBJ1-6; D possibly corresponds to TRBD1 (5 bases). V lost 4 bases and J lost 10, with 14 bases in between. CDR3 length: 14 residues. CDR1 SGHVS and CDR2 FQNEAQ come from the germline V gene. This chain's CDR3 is CASSWMGGESPLHF. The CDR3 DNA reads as TGTGCCAGCAGCTGGATGGGGGGAGAATCACCCCTCCACTTT. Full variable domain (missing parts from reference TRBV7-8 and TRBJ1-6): GAGVSQSPRYKVAKRGQDVALRCDPISGHVSLFWYQQALGQGPEFLTYFQNEAQLDKSGLPSDRFFAERPEGSVSTLKIQRTQQEDSAVYLCASSWMGGESPLHFGNGTRLTVT.

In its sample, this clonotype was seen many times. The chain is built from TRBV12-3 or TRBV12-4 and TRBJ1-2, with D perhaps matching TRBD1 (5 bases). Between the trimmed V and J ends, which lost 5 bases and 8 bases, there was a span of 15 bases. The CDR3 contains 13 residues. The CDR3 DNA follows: TGTGCCAGCAGTGCGGCCGGGGCGTACGGCTACACCTTC. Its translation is CASSAAGAYGYTF.

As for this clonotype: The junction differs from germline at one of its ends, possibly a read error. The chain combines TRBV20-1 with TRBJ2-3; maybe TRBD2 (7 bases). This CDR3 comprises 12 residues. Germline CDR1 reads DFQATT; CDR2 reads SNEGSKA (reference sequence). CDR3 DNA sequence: TGCGGTGCTCCTTCGGGGGGCCATACGCAGTATTTT. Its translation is CGAPSGGHTQYF.

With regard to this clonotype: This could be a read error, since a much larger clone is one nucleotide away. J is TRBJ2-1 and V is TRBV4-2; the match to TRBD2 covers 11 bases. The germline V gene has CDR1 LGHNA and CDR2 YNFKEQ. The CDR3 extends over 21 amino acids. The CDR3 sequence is CVSSQGSLGGLAEFLNNEQFF. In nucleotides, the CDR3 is TGTGTCAGCAGCCAAGGTAGTCTGGGGGGACTAGCGGAATTCCTTAACAATGAGCAGTTCTTC.

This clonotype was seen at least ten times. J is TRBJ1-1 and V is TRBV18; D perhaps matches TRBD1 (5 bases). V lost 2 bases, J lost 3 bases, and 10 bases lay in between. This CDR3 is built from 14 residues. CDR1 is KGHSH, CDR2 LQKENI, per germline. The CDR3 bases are TGTGCCAGCTCACCAAGGTGGGGGGACACTGAAGCTTTCTTT. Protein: CASSPRWGDTEAFF.

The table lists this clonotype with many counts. CDR3 bases: TGTGCCTGGAATGGGGTGAATACCTACGAGCAGTACTTC. Protein sequence: CAWNGVNTYEQYF. V usage is TRBV30 and J usage is TRBJ2-7; no clear D gene. Germline V lookup: CDR1 GTSNPN, CDR2 SVGIG (reference sequence). The length of the CDR3 is 13 residues. V was trimmed by 4 bases and J by 2 bases, leaving 12 bases between them.

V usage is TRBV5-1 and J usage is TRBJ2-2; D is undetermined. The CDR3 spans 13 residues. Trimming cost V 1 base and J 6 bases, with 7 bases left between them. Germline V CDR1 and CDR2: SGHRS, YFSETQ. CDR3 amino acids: CASSLQVPGELFF. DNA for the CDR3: TGCGCCAGCAGCTTGCAGGTCCCCGGGGAGCTGTTTTTT.

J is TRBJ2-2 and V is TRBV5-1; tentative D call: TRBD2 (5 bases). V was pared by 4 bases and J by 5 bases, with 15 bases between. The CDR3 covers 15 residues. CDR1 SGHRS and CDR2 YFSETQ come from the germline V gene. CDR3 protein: CASSQLPPGTGELFF. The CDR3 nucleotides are TGCGCCAGCAGCCAACTACCTCCGGGGACCGGGGAGCTGTTTTTT. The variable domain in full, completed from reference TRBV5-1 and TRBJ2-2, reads KAGVTQTPRYLIKTRGQQVTLSCSPISGHRSVSWYQQTPGQGLQFLFEYFSETQRNKGNFPGRFSGRQFSNSRSEMNVSTLELGDSALYLCASSQLPPGTGELFFGEGSRLTVL.

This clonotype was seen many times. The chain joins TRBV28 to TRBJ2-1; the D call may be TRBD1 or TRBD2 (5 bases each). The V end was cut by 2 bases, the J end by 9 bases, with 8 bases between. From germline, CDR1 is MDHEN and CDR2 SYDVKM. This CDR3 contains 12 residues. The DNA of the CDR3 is TGTGCCAGCAGTTTACCGGGGCGTGAGCAGTTCTTC. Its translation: CASSLPGREQFF.

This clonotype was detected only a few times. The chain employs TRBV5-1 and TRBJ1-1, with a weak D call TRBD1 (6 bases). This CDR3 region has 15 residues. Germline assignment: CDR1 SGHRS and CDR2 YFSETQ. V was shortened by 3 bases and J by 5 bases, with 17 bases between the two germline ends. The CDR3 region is CASSSEGGIGTEAFF. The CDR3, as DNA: TGCGCCAGCAGCTCGGAGGGGGGAATCGGGACTGAAGCTTTCTTT.

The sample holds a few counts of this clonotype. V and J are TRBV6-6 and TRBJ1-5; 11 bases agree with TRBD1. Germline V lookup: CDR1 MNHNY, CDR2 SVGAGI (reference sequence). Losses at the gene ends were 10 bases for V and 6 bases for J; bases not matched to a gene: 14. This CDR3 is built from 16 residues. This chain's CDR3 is CATRGSTGQGVQPQHF. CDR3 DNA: TGTGCCACTCGGGGCTCAACGGGACAGGGGGTTCAGCCCCAGCATTTT.

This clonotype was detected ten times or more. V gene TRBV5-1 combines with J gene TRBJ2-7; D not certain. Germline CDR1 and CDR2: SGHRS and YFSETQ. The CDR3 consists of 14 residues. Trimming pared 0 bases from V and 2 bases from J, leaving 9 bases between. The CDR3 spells CASSLGVSAYEQYF. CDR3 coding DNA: TGCGCCAGCAGCTTGGGGGTCAGCGCCTACGAGCAGTACTTC.

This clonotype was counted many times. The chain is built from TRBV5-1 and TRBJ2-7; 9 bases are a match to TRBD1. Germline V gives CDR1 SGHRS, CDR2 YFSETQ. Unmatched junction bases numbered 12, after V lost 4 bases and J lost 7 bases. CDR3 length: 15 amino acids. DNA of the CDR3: TGCGCCAGCAGCCCTCTCCCGACAGGGGGGGGAGAGCAGTACTTC. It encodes CASSPLPTGGGEQYF. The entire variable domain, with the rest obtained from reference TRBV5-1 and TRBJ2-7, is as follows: KAGVTQTPRYLIKTRGQQVTLSCSPISGHRSVSWYQQTPGQGLQFLFEYFSETQRNKGNFPGRFSGRQFSNSRSEMNVSTLELGDSALYLCASSPLPTGGGEQYFGPGTRLTVT.

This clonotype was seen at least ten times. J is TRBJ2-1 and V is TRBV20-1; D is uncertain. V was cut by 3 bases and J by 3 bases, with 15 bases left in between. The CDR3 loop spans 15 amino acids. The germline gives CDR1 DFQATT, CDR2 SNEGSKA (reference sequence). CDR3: CSASDQPGGYNEQFF. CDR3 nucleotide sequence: TGCAGTGCTAGTGACCAACCTGGTGGCTACAATGAGCAGTTCTTC.

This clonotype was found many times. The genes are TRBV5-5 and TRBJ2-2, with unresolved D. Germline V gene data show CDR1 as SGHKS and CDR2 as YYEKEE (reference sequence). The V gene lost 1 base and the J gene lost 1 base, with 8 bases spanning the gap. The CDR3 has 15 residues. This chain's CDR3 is CASSLFSVNTGELFF. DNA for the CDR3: TGTGCCAGCAGCTTGTTTTCGGTGAACACCGGGGAGCTGTTTTTT.

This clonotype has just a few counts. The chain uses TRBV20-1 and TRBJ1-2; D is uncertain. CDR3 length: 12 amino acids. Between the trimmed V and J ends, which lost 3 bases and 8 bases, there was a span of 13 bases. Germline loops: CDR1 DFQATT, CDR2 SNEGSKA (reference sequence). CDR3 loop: CSASPSGDGYTF. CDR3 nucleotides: TGCAGTGCTAGTCCGTCGGGTGACGGCTACACCTTC.

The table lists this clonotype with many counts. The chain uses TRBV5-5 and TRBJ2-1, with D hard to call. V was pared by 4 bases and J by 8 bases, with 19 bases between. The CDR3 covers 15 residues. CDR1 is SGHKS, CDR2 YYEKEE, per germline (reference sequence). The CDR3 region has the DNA TGTGCCAGCAGCGGCGTGCCTTCTACCCCCCATGAGCAGTTCTTC. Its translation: CASSGVPSTPHEQFF.

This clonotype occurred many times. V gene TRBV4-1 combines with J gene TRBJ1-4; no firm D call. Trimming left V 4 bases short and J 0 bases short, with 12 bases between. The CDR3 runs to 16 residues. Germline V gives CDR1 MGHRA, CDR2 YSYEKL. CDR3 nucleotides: TGCGCCAGCAGCCTAGGCTTCAGAGCAACTAATGAAAAACTGTTTTTT. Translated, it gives CASSLGFRATNEKLFF.

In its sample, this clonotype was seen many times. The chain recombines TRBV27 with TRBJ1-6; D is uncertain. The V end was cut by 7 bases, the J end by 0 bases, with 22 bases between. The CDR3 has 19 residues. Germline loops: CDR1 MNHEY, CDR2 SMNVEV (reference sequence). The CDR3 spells CASTINRGIGSSYNSPLHF. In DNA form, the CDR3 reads TGTGCCAGCACTATTAATCGGGGAATTGGGAGCTCCTATAATTCACCCCTCCACTTT.

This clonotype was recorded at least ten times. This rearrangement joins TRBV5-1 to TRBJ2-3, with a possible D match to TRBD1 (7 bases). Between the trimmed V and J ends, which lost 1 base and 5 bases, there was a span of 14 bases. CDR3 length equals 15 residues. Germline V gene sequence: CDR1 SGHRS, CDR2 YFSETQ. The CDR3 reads CASSLNSGGIDTQYF. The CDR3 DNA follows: TGCGCCAGCAGCTTGAACTCAGGGGGGATAGATACGCAGTATTTT. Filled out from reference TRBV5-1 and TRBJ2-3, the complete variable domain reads KAGVTQTPRYLIKTRGQQVTLSCSPISGHRSVSWYQQTPGQGLQFLFEYFSETQRNKGNFPGRFSGRQFSNSRSEMNVSTLELGDSALYLCASSLNSGGIDTQYFGPGTRLTVL.

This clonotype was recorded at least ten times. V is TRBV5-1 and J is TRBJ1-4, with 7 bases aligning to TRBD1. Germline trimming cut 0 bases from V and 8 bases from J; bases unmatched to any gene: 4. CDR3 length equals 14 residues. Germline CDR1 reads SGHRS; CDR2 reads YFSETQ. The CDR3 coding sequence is TGCGCCAGCAGCTTGGGGCAGGGGGGCGAAAAACTGTTTTTT. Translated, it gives CASSLGQGGEKLFF. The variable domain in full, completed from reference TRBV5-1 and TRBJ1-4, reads KAGVTQTPRYLIKTRGQQVTLSCSPISGHRSVSWYQQTPGQGLQFLFEYFSETQRNKGNFPGRFSGRQFSNSRSEMNVSTLELGDSALYLCASSLGQGGEKLFFGSGTQLSVL.